Listed here is a single T cell receptor (beta chain). Repertoires were generated with immunoSEQ multiplex PCR, while TCRdb's copy carries only in-frame clones and drops some. The sample includes approximately 83,000 clones, 85% to 95% seen only once; the top ten take approximately 2.2%. The data are from a study of T cell changes during pregnancy in multiple sclerosis. The ends were cut back, 8 bases at V and 4 bases at J, with 15 bases in the middle. Per germline, CDR1 ENHRY and CDR2 SYGVKD. The length of the CDR3 is 13 residues. This sequence originates from a female donor with multiple sclerosis, enrolled in a pregnancy study. The sequencing here drew on peripheral blood, taken in the third trimester of pregnancy. This chain uses TRBV10-3 with TRBJ2-7; possibly TRBD2 for D (5 bases). CDR3 DNA: TGTGCCATCGGCGGTCGGGAAGGATACGAGCAGTACTTC. It encodes CAIGGREGYEQYF.